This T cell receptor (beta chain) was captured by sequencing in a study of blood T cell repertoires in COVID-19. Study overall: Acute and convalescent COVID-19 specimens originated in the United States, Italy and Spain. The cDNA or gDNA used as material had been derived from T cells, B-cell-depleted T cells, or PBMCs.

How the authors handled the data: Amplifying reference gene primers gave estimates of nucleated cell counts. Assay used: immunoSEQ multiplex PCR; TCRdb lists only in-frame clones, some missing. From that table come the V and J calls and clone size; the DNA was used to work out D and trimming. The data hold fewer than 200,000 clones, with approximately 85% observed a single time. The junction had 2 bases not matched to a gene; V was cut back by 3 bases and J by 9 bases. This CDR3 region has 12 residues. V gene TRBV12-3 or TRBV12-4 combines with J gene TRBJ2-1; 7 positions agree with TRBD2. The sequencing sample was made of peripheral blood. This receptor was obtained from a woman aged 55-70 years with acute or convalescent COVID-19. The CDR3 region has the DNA TGTGCCAGCAGTTTGACGGGGGGTGAGCAGTTCTTC. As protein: CASSLTGGEQFF.